Below are 23 T cell receptor beta chains sequenced from a single sample in a study of blood T cell repertoires in COVID-19. Method: immunoSEQ multiplex PCR; TCRdb's copy keeps in-frame clones and lacks some. This repertoire shows 150,000 to 200,000 clones, over 65% found once; its top ten account for around 2.9%. The sample comprised peripheral blood. The receptor set was obtained from a woman older than 75 with acute or convalescent COVID-19.

CDR3 amino acids: CASSLQTTNEKLFF. The CDR3, as DNA: TGCGCCAGCAGCTTGCAGACAACTAATGAAAAACTGTTTTTT. V and J are TRBV5-1 and TRBJ1-4; no clear D gene. V was pared by 1 base and J by 0 bases, with 4 bases between. The CDR3 is 14 residues long. Germline V gives CDR1 SGHRS, CDR2 YFSETQ. The full variable domain, rest sourced from reference TRBV5-1 and TRBJ1-4, is KAGVTQTPRYLIKTRGQQVTLSCSPISGHRSVSWYQQTPGQGLQFLFEYFSETQRNKGNFPGRFSGRQFSNSRSEMNVSTLELGDSALYLCASSLQTTNEKLFFGSGTQLSVL.

The gene calls are TRBV5-1 and TRBJ2-5; 8 positions agree with TRBD2. This CDR3 has 15 amino acids. With 0 bases clipped from V and 4 bases from J, the junction kept 5 bases outside the gene matches. Germline V gene lookup returns CDR1 SGHRS and CDR2 YFSETQ. Here the CDR3 DNA reads TGCGCCAGCAGCTTGGTTCCGGGAGGGACAGAGACCCAGTACTTC. It encodes CASSLVPGGTETQYF.

The chain uses TRBV4-2 and TRBJ1-4; a weak D match, TRBD1 (5 bases). CDR3 length: 16 amino acids. The V and J ends lost 4 bases and 5 bases respectively, with 17 bases between them. The germline V gene encodes CDR1 LGHNA and CDR2 YNFKEQ. Here the CDR3 reads CASSPDLVQGNEKLFF. The CDR3 DNA sequence: TGTGCCAGCAGCCCAGATTTGGTGCAGGGAAATGAAAAACTGTTTTTT.

Only one count was recorded for this clone. The V gene is TRBV21-1, the J gene TRBJ2-5; the table's TRBD2 call for D was not verified on the DNA. TRBV21-1 is a listed pseudogene. This CDR3 has 19 amino acids. CDR3 DNA sequence: TGTGCCAGCAGCAATAGGAATAGCGGGAGGCAGTCAAACCAAGAGACCCAGTACTTC. It is translated as CASSNRNSGRQSNQETQYF.

The J gene is TRBJ1-5, the V gene TRBV30, with TRBD1 matching 7 bases. V gave up 3 bases and J gave up 5 bases; unmatched junction bases: 4. The germline V gene has CDR1 GTSNPN and CDR2 SVGIG (reference sequence). CDR3 length equals 13 residues. For the CDR3, the DNA is TGTGCCTGGAGCCGACAGGGAGATCAGCCCCAGCATTTT. Its translation: CAWSRQGDQPQHF.

This clone was detected once. CDR3 protein: CASSPGPGTPLTGNQPQHF. As DNA, the CDR3 is TGTGCCAGCTCACCAGGACCAGGGACTCCCCTAACGGGCAATCAGCCCCAGCATTTT. J is TRBJ1-5 and V is TRBV18; the D gene is possibly TRBD1 (5 bases). Germline CDR1 reads KGHSH; CDR2 reads LQKENI. This CDR3 has 19 residues. The V and J ends lost 2 bases and 2 bases respectively, with 22 bases between them.

The chain couples TRBV7-9 to TRBJ1-2; D is ambiguous. This CDR3 is 16 amino acids long. Germline CDR1 and CDR2: SEHNR and FQNEAQ (reference sequence). V was cut by 2 bases and J by 5 bases, with 18 bases left in between. The DNA for the CDR3 is TGTGCCAGCAGCTTACCTACGTCTTTCGCGGGATATGGCTACACCTTC. It is translated as CASSLPTSFAGYGYTF.

This clone has more than one count but fewer than ten. The chain recombines TRBV19 with TRBJ1-1; 9 bases match TRBD1. The germline gives CDR1 LNHDA, CDR2 SQIVND (reference sequence). This CDR3 has 15 amino acids. J gave up 4 bases and V 5 bases, and 8 bases lay outside the gene matches. CDR3 nucleotide sequence: TGTGCCAGTAGTCCGGACAGGGGATTAGGCACTGAAGCTTTCTTT. It is translated as CASSPDRGLGTEAFF.

This clone was found once. The chain joins TRBV6-1 to TRBJ1-3; a weak D match, TRBD1 (6 bases). In germline, CDR1 is MNHNS, CDR2 SASEGT. The CDR3 is made up of 16 amino acids. The ends were cut back, 3 bases at V and 0 bases at J, with 12 bases in the middle. For the CDR3, the DNA is TGTGCCAGCAGTGACAGGGGACACAGCTCTGGAAACACCATATATTTT. Its translation is CASSDRGHSSGNTIYF.

The chain joins TRBV12-5 to TRBJ1-1; D gene unclear. CDR1 LGHNT and CDR2 FRNRAP come from the germline V gene. This CDR3 region has 13 residues. The V end was cut by 2 bases, the J end by 4 bases, with 8 bases between. The CDR3, as DNA: TGTGCTAGTGGTTTGACCGGTTTCACTGAAGCTTTCTTT. Translating gives CASGLTGFTEAFF.

This sequence joins TRBV2 and TRBJ1-2; no clear D gene. The CDR3 consists of 13 residues. Per germline, CDR1 SNHLY and CDR2 FYNNEI. V lost 2 bases and J 6 bases, leaving 10 bases between the germline ends. Here the CDR3 reads CASSESLLDGYTF. The CDR3 coding sequence is TGTGCCAGCAGTGAAAGCCTTTTGGATGGCTACACCTTC.

The chain has TRBV7-9 and TRBJ2-7; the match to TRBD2 covers 13 bases. The trim removed 4 bases at V and 7 bases at J, leaving 7 bases unmatched. Looked up from germline, CDR1 is SEHNR and CDR2 is FQNEAQ (reference sequence). The CDR3 length is 15 residues. The CDR3 DNA sequence: TGTGCCAGCAGCTCCAGGACTAGCGGGAGTCAAGAGCAGTACTTC. Translating gives CASSSRTSGSQEQYF.

V usage is TRBV18 and J usage is TRBJ2-6, with D possibly TRBD1 on 6 matching bases. This CDR3 is 19 amino acids long. V was shortened by 1 base and J by 1 base, with 17 bases between the two germline ends. Germline CDR1 and CDR2: KGHSH and LQKENI. The CDR3 is CASSPQIAGAISGANVLTF. The CDR3, as DNA: TGTGCCAGCTCACCACAGATTGCAGGGGCGATTTCTGGGGCCAACGTCCTGACTTTC.

This clone has only one observation. The rearrangement uses TRBV18 and TRBJ2-5, with D possibly TRBD1 on 6 matching bases. V was clipped by 2 bases and J by 6 bases, with 25 bases between them. The CDR3 length is 18 residues. CDR1 and CDR2 from the germline V gene are KGHSH and LQKENI. The CDR3 nucleotides read TGTGCCAGCTCACCAACCGCGTCAGGGGTTGTATTGTCGAAGACCCAGTACTTC. Protein sequence: CASSPTASGVVLSKTQYF.

V usage is TRBV4-1 and J usage is TRBJ1-6; D not resolved. Germline CDR1 and CDR2: MGHRA and YSYEKL. Trimming shortened V by 1 base and J by 6 bases, and 4 bases separated the two germline ends. CDR3 length: 13 residues. The CDR3 DNA follows: TGCGCCAGCAGCCAAGTGGCTAATTCACCCCTCCACTTT. Translating it yields CASSQVANSPLHF.

This clone has a handful of counts. V gene TRBV6-2 or TRBV6-3 combines with J gene TRBJ2-7; D uncertain. The CDR3 spans 14 residues. V dropped 0 bases and J dropped 0 bases, with 6 bases sitting between them. From germline, CDR1 is MNHEY and CDR2 SVGEGT. CDR3 in DNA: TGTGCCAGCAGTTACTCGTCGGTCTCCTACGAGCAGTACTTC. This sequence encodes CASSYSSVSYEQYF.

This clone was detected once. The chain recombines TRBV10-3 with TRBJ1-5, with D possibly matching TRBD1 (5 bases). V shed 0 bases and J shed 2 bases, with 11 bases lying between them. The germline V gene encodes CDR1 ENHRY and CDR2 SYGVKD. CDR3 length equals 16 residues. DNA of the CDR3: TGTGCCATCAGTGAGTCGGGCGGGGGGGGCAATCAGCCCCAGCATTTT. Translating gives CAISESGGGGNQPQHF.

V is TRBV27 and J is TRBJ1-6; 7 positions agree with TRBD1. Germline assignment: CDR1 MNHEY and CDR2 SMNVEV (reference sequence). The CDR3 runs 16 residues. Trimming at V came to 3 bases and at J to 10 bases, leaving 12 bases not matched to a gene. The CDR3 DNA reads as TGTGCCAGCAGTTTTGGTCCGGGCAGGGGGATCTCACCCCTCCACTTT. Translating gives CASSFGPGRGISPLHF.

This clone was counted a few times. CDR3 in DNA: TGCGCCAGCAGCCTACAGCGTCAGATTAGCGGGAACTCCTACGAGCAGTACTTC. Its protein is CASSLQRQISGNSYEQYF. The genes are TRBV4-3 and TRBJ2-7; 8 bases align to TRBD2. Trimming removed 4 bases from V and 0 bases from J; junction bases left unmatched: 14. Germline V gene lookup returns CDR1 LGHNA and CDR2 YSLEER. The CDR3 contains 18 residues.

V gene TRBV2 combines with J gene TRBJ1-3; D possibly corresponds to TRBD1 (5 bases). The CDR3 sequence is 13 residues long. The V end lost 5 bases, the J end lost 1 base, and 6 bases lay between the germline ends. Germline CDR1 reads SNHLY; CDR2 reads FYNNEI. The CDR3 coding sequence is TGTGCCAGCAGTTCAGGGTCTGGAAACACCATATATTTT. Translating gives CASSSGSGNTIYF.

The genes are TRBV3-1 (or the pseudogene TRBV3-2) and TRBJ1-1; 8 bases are shared with TRBD1. The CDR3 covers 16 residues. Germline loops: CDR1 LGHDT, CDR2 YNNKEL (reference sequence). Unmatched junction bases numbered 8, after V lost 4 bases and J lost 1 base. CDR3 in amino acids: CASSPPGTGKNTEAFF. CDR3 in DNA: TGTGCCAGCAGCCCTCCCGGGACAGGAAAGAACACTGAAGCTTTCTTT.

The chain combines TRBV28 with TRBJ1-4, with D maybe TRBD1 (5 bases). V was shortened by 4 bases and J by 8 bases, with 14 bases between the two germline ends. Per the germline V gene, CDR1 is MDHEN and CDR2 is SYDVKM. The CDR3 consists of 14 residues. CDR3 DNA sequence: TGTGCCAGCAGTTGGCAGGGTGGCGGCGAAAAACTGTTTTTT. Its translation: CASSWQGGGEKLFF.

The chain combines TRBV5-1 with TRBJ1-3; D is ambiguous. Trimming stripped 2 bases from V and 0 bases from J, with 6 bases between. CDR1 and CDR2 from the germline V gene are SGHRS and YFSETQ. This CDR3 has 14 residues. The CDR3 nucleotides read TGCGCCAGCAGCTTCCAGGACTCTGGAAACACCATATATTTT. Residues: CASSFQDSGNTIYF.